What follows are 32 T cell receptor beta chains derived from one specimen sequenced in a study of OX40 agonist ivuxolimab in advanced cancers. The table came from immunoSEQ multiplex PCR; TCRdb's copy has only in-frame clones and leaves some out. The data hold 57,000 or so clones, with 80% to 85% observed a single time. The source was CD4+ or CD8+ T cells sorted from blood, collected in a trial of the OX40 agonist ivuxolimab. All receptors derive from an adult with an advanced solid tumor such as melanoma, head and neck, liver or kidney cancer.

The genes are TRBV5-6 and TRBJ1-1; D gene unclear. The CDR3 has 12 amino acids. The germline V and J ends were trimmed by 4 bases and 7 bases, with 11 bases remaining between them. Per the germline V gene, CDR1 is SGHDT and CDR2 is YYEEEE. The CDR3 nucleotides read TGTGCCAGCAGCCAACAACAGAATGAAGCTTTCTTT. Translating gives CASSQQQNEAFF.

The chain uses TRBV13 and TRBJ1-4; D unclear. Per germline, CDR1 PRHDT and CDR2 FYEKMQ (reference sequence). The CDR3 has 14 residues. V gave up 6 bases and J gave up 3 bases, with 11 bases separating them. CDR3 bases: TGTGCCAGCAGTAGAGGGCGGCCTAATGAAAAACTGTTTTTT. Translating gives CASSRGRPNEKLFF.

V gene TRBV7-8 combines with J gene TRBJ2-1, with TRBD1 matching 8 bases. Germline CDR1 SGHVS, CDR2 FQNEAQ. The V and J ends lost 4 bases and 3 bases, in that order; junction bases with no gene match: 5. CDR3 length: 15 residues. The DNA for the CDR3 is TGTGCCAGCAGCTCTCGGGACAGGAGCTACAATGAGCAGTTCTTC. It codes for CASSSRDRSYNEQFF.

J is TRBJ1-1 and V is TRBV6-5, with D uncertain. Between the trimmed V and J ends, which lost 2 bases and 7 bases, there was a span of 17 bases. Germline V gene data show CDR1 as MNHEY and CDR2 as SVGAGI. The CDR3 totals 15 residues. CDR3 nucleotides: TGTGCCAGCAGTTACCTCCGGGGAGGGAGCGGTGAAGCTTTCTTT. Residues: CASSYLRGGSGEAFF.

This chain uses TRBV7-2 with TRBJ2-7; D is unclear. V was pared by 5 bases and J by 1 base, with 15 bases between. Germline V gene data show CDR1 as SGHTA and CDR2 as FQGNSA. The CDR3 runs 15 residues. The CDR3 region is CASSPVVGRSYEQYF. The CDR3, as DNA: TGTGCCAGCAGCCCCGTCGTAGGCCGGTCCTACGAGCAGTACTTC.

This chain connects TRBV27 to TRBJ1-6; no clear D gene. Deletions cut 3 bases from V and 4 bases from J, with 10 bases between. The CDR3 length is 15 residues. Germline assignment: CDR1 MNHEY and CDR2 SMNVEV (reference sequence). The CDR3 loop is CASSFAGRYNSPLHF. The CDR3 region has the DNA TGTGCCAGCAGTTTCGCAGGCCGGTATAATTCACCCCTCCACTTT.

The chain has TRBV28 and TRBJ2-3, with 8 bases identical to TRBD2. Germline V gene lookup returns CDR1 MDHEN and CDR2 SYDVKM. Losses at the gene ends were 7 bases for V and 6 bases for J; bases not matched to a gene: 3. The CDR3 extends over 12 amino acids. The chain's CDR3 is CASTPGGDTQYF. CDR3 nucleotides: TGTGCCAGCACCCCGGGGGGGGATACGCAGTATTTT.

The V call is TRBV7-9, the J call TRBJ2-7, with D possibly being TRBD1 or TRBD2 (5 bases each). The CDR3 extends over 13 amino acids. Germline V gene sequence: CDR1 SEHNR, CDR2 FQNEAQ (reference sequence). Trimming removed 4 bases at V and 10 bases at J, with 17 bases between. The CDR3 bases are TGTGCCAGCAGCTCGGGGACCAGGGACCCCCAGTACTTC. It is translated as CASSSGTRDPQYF.

V is TRBV6-1 and J is TRBJ2-7; weak D call: TRBD2 (5 bases). V lost 3 bases, J lost 6 bases, and 12 bases lay in between. The CDR3 has 13 residues. CDR1 MNHNS and CDR2 SASEGT come from the germline V gene. The CDR3 region is CASSEGLASEQYF. In nucleotides, the CDR3 is TGTGCCAGCAGTGAGGGCCTAGCATCCGAGCAGTACTTC.

V and J are TRBV30 and TRBJ2-5, with unresolved D. The CDR3 covers 13 residues. Per the germline V gene, CDR1 is GTSNPN and CDR2 is SVGIG (reference sequence). Between the trimmed V and J ends, which lost 5 bases and 1 base, there was a span of 11 bases. CDR3 coding DNA: TGTGCCTGGGGGCGGCGGATCCAAGAGACCCAGTACTTC. Amino acid sequence: CAWGRRIQETQYF.

The chain couples TRBV5-4 to TRBJ1-2, with D unclear. This CDR3 has 17 amino acids. The germline V gene has CDR1 SGHNT and CDR2 YYREEE (reference sequence). Trimming took off 0 bases at V and 2 bases at J, with 17 bases between the two ends. The CDR3: CASSLAGSRTINYGYTF. CDR3 coding DNA: TGTGCCAGCAGCTTGGCCGGCAGTCGAACAATAAACTATGGCTACACCTTC.

Only one count was recorded for this clone. The chain uses TRBV5-4 and TRBJ2-1; 10 nucleotides match TRBD2. CDR1 is SGHNT and CDR2 is YYREEE in the germline V gene (reference sequence). The CDR3 has 15 amino acids. V was pared by 3 bases and J by 5 bases, with 5 bases of the junction left unmatched. The CDR3 reads CASSSAGGPDNEQFF. CDR3 nucleotides: TGTGCCAGCAGCTCAGCGGGAGGGCCGGACAATGAGCAGTTCTTC.

The chain is built from TRBV19 and TRBJ2-1; D unclear. Germline CDR1 is LNHDA and CDR2 is SQIVND (reference sequence). V lost 1 base and J lost 0, with 13 bases in between. The length of the CDR3 is 17 residues. The CDR3 nucleotides read TGTGCCAGTAGTATAGGCCCCCGATTTAGCTCCTACAATGAGCAGTTCTTC. Its protein is CASSIGPRFSSYNEQFF.

This clone was counted a few times. This chain uses TRBV5-1 with TRBJ2-3, with TRBD2 matching 8 bases. The CDR3 is 15 amino acids. V gave up 0 bases and J gave up 6 bases; unmatched junction bases: 6. Germline CDR1 and CDR2: SGHRS and YFSETQ. CDR3 sequence reads: CASSLDGGGQDTQYF. The CDR3 coding sequence is TGCGCCAGCAGCTTGGATGGCGGGGGGCAGGATACGCAGTATTTT.

The CDR3 region has the DNA TGTGCCAGCAGCATTCCGGGGCCGGCATATGGCTACACCTTC. It is translated as CASSIPGPAYGYTF. The rearrangement links TRBV7-2 to TRBJ1-2; TRBD1 might be the D (5 bases). The CDR3 covers 14 residues. The V gene lost 5 bases and the J gene lost 5 bases, with 15 bases spanning the gap. The germline CDR1 and CDR2 sequences are SGHTA and FQGNSA.

The rearrangement joins TRBV29-1 to TRBJ2-3, with D possibly TRBD2 on 6 matching bases. The CDR3 contains 15 residues. Trimming took off 5 bases at V and 3 bases at J, with 18 bases between the two ends. Germline V gene sequence: CDR1 SQVTM, CDR2 ANQGSEA. The CDR3 DNA sequence: TGCAGCGTTCCTTGGAGGGGTTTCGAGACAGATACGCAGTATTTT. Translating gives CSVPWRGFETDTQYF.

This clone is a singleton in its sample. The chain carries TRBV5-1 and TRBJ1-6; D unresolved. The germline V gene has CDR1 SGHRS and CDR2 YFSETQ. The V and J ends lost 0 bases and 5 bases respectively, with 12 bases between them. The CDR3 sequence is 16 residues long. The CDR3 loop reads CASSLVLGSDNSPLHF. In DNA form, the CDR3 reads TGCGCCAGCAGCTTGGTTCTCGGGTCGGATAATTCACCCCTCCACTTT.

The genes are TRBV6-5 and TRBJ2-5; D unclear. The germline V gene encodes CDR1 MNHEY and CDR2 SVGAGI. The CDR3 totals 13 residues. Trimming left V 2 bases short and J 0 bases short, with 4 bases between. CDR3 in amino acids: CASSYDYQETQYF. In DNA, the CDR3 is TGTGCCAGCAGTTACGACTACCAAGAGACCCAGTACTTC.

The V call is TRBV30, the J call TRBJ1-1; perhaps TRBD1 as D (5 bases). V was trimmed by 1 base and J by 1 base, leaving 13 bases between them. The CDR3 contains 15 residues. The germline CDR1 and CDR2 sequences are GTSNPN and SVGIG (reference sequence). CDR3 DNA: TGTGCCTGGAGTGCCCTCGGGGGGGGGAACACTGAAGCTTTCTTT. This gives the protein CAWSALGGGNTEAFF.

This chain connects TRBV9 to TRBJ1-3, with D possibly TRBD1 on 5 matching bases. V shed 4 bases and J shed 6 bases, with 11 bases lying between them. The germline V gene has CDR1 SGDLS and CDR2 YYNGEE. The CDR3 covers 13 residues. CDR3 loop: CASSRGFENTIYF. CDR3 sequence (DNA): TGTGCCAGCAGCAGGGGCTTCGAAAACACCATATATTTT.

The chain recombines TRBV19 with TRBJ1-6, with 8 bases lining up with TRBD1. The CDR3 is made up of 14 amino acids. The V gene's germline CDR1 is LNHDA and CDR2 SQIVND (reference sequence). Germline trimming cut 8 bases from V and 7 bases from J; bases unmatched to any gene: 7. The CDR3, as DNA: TGTGCCAGTGCTCCGGGACAGGAGAATTCACCCCTCCACTTT. Its translation: CASAPGQENSPLHF.

The chain combines TRBV4-2 with TRBJ2-2; no definite D call. In germline, CDR1 is LGHNA, CDR2 YNFKEQ. V was clipped by 0 bases and J by 5 bases, with 10 bases between them. The CDR3 totals 15 residues. CDR3 loop: CASSQDQWPTGELFF. The CDR3 DNA follows: TGTGCCAGCAGCCAAGATCAGTGGCCAACCGGGGAGCTGTTTTTT.

This clone was picked up one time. V and J are TRBV19 and TRBJ1-2; D not certain. Germline assignment: CDR1 LNHDA and CDR2 SQIVND (reference sequence). CDR3 length: 17 amino acids. Trimming removed 1 base at V and 1 base at J, with 16 bases between. As DNA, the CDR3 is TGTGCCAGTAGTATAGTTGGAGACCAAATCTTTAACTATGGCTACACCTTC. Its translation is CASSIVGDQIFNYGYTF.

This clone was picked up a small number of times. One end of the junction varies from germline; a read error may be responsible. The chain employs TRBV30 and TRBJ1-1; D uncertain. There are 14 residues in the CDR3. Germline CDR1 reads GTSNPN; CDR2 reads SVGIG (reference sequence). CDR3 loop: CVWKKKAMNTEAFF. The CDR3 DNA reads as TGTGTCTGGAAGAAAAAGGCCATGAACACTGAAGCTTTCTTT. Full variable domain (remainder filled in from reference TRBV30 and TRBJ1-1): SQTIHQWPATLVQPVGSPLSLECTVEGTSNPNLYWYRQAAGRGLQLLFYSVGIGQISSEVPQNLSASRPQDRQFILSSKKLLLSDSGFYLCVWKKKAMNTEAFFGQGTRLTVV.

This rearrangement joins TRBV15 to TRBJ2-4, with 16 bases fitting TRBD2. V dropped 3 bases and J dropped 3; count of bases not matched to a gene: 14. Germline V CDR1 and CDR2: LNHNV, YYDKDF (reference sequence). The CDR3 loop spans 21 amino acids. As DNA, the CDR3 is TGTGCCACCAGCAGGAGAGCTTCGGGACTAGCGGGAGGGCGGGACAAAAACATTCAGTACTTC. Its translation is CATSRRASGLAGGRDKNIQYF. Full variable domain (missing parts from reference TRBV15 and TRBJ2-4): DAMVIQNPRYQVTQFGKPVTLSCSQTLNHNVMYWYQQKSSQAPKLLFHYYDKDFNNEADTPDNFQSRRPNTSFCFLDIRSPGLGDTAMYLCATSRRASGLAGGRDKNIQYFGAGTRLSVL.

V gene TRBV5-1 combines with J gene TRBJ2-3; D perhaps matches TRBD1 (5 bases). The CDR3 totals 14 residues. The V gene lost 5 bases and the J gene lost 0 bases, with 10 bases spanning the gap. Germline V gene data show CDR1 as SGHRS and CDR2 as YFSETQ. CDR3 DNA sequence: TGCGCCAGCAGGCCGACAGTCAGCACAGATACGCAGTATTTT. As protein: CASRPTVSTDTQYF.

The CDR3 nucleotides are TGTGCCATCGACTTTCTAGCGGGAGTAGTTGGTGAGCAGTTCTTC. Its translation: CAIDFLAGVVGEQFF. The chain combines TRBV6-1 with TRBJ2-1; the match to TRBD2 covers 10 bases. The CDR3 is 15 amino acids. V lost 10 bases, J lost 9 bases, and 15 bases stayed unmatched. CDR1 is MNHNS and CDR2 is SASEGT in the germline V gene.

This clone was counted only a few times. J is TRBJ1-3 and V is TRBV7-6; 10 bases match TRBD1. This CDR3 has 15 residues. Germline CDR1 SGHVS, CDR2 FNYEAQ. V gave up 5 bases and J gave up 4 bases; unmatched junction bases: 5. CDR3 DNA sequence: TGTGCCAGCAGCCCCGGGACAGGGGTGGGAAACACCATATATTTT. Translated: CASSPGTGVGNTIYF.

In this sample, this clone turned up a few times. The V call is TRBV7-2, the J call TRBJ1-2; weak D call: TRBD1 (5 bases). Germline values: CDR1 SGHTA, CDR2 FQGNSA. V was cut by 5 bases and J by 5 bases, with 15 bases left in between. The CDR3 has 14 residues. In DNA, the CDR3 is TGTGCCAGCAGCGCCGGGACGGCGGCGTATGGCTACACCTTC. Protein: CASSAGTAAYGYTF.

The V call is TRBV5-4, the J call TRBJ1-1, with TRBD1 as a possible D gene (6 bases). The CDR3 is 15 amino acids. Looked up from germline, CDR1 is SGHNT and CDR2 is YYREEE (reference sequence). Trimming left V 4 bases short and J 0 bases short, with 13 bases between. The CDR3 nucleotides read TGTGCCAGCAGCCCCGGGACAAAGATGAACACTGAAGCTTTCTTT. Its translation: CASSPGTKMNTEAFF.

V gene TRBV18 combines with J gene TRBJ2-7; the D is unclear. This CDR3 has 13 residues. The V gene's germline CDR1 is KGHSH and CDR2 LQKENI. The V gene lost 1 base and the J gene lost 2 bases, with 6 bases spanning the gap. CDR3 in DNA: TGTGCCAGCTCACCACAGGCAGCCTACGAGCAGTACTTC. It yields the protein CASSPQAAYEQYF.

The rearrangement links TRBV6-5 to TRBJ1-2, with D tentatively TRBD1 (5 bases). The V end was cut by 5 bases, the J end by 3 bases, with 10 bases between. This CDR3 region has 13 residues. Germline V gene data show CDR1 as MNHEY and CDR2 as SVGAGI. The CDR3 bases are TGTGCCAGCAGTGGGGGGACGGACTATGGCTACACCTTC. The encoded protein is CASSGGTDYGYTF.